The present TCR beta chain was sequenced within a study of T cell repertoires in aging, cancer and after chemotherapy. The overall study: Donor ages fell into six groups from 30 or younger up to 70 or older. Over several months to years, re-sampled healthy donor repertoires clearly shared clones.

This clonotype was found a few times. Its antigen remains unidentified. Multiplex touch-down PCR with TRB-A/B primers amplified rearranged V-D-J TRB sequences. TCRdb reanalysed the multiplex PCR reads using MiXCR and keeps one entry per CDR3 protein. The table shows 6,000 to 9,500 distinct CDR3 sequences, with around 35% occurring only once. The CDR3 covers 11 residues. Germline CDR1 is MNHEY and CDR2 is SVGEGT. Deletions cut 10 bases from V and 4 bases from J, with 9 bases between. Study results and limitations: Median generation probability rose over the chemotherapy interval in each cancer cohort, suggesting rebound thymic output. Loss of evenness, beyond lost richness, contributed to age-related TCR diversity decline in cancer patients.

The template was genomic DNA from peripheral blood, not RNA. The origin of this receptor is a human donor in good health. Sample: blood. The genes are TRBV6-2 or TRBV6-3 and TRBJ2-3, with D hard to call. The DNA of the CDR3 is TGTGCCACTAAGAGAGCAGATACGCAGTATTTT. Protein sequence: CATKRADTQYF.